These 27 T cell receptor beta chains were sequenced from one sample in a study of blood T cell repertoires in COVID-19. Some clones are missing from TCRdb's copy, which holds only in-frame ones; the method was immunoSEQ multiplex PCR. The table shows about 320,000 clones, with 90% to 95% occurring only once. Sequences were obtained from PBMCs or T cells enriched from blood (not recorded which). The origin of the receptors is a woman aged 25-40 years who had been exposed to COVID-19.

J is TRBJ2-5 and V is TRBV7-7; 7 nucleotides agree with TRBD1. Per the germline V gene, CDR1 is SSHAT and CDR2 is FNYEAQ (reference sequence). The CDR3 runs 15 residues. The trim removed 1 base at V and 3 bases at J, leaving 5 bases unmatched. DNA of the CDR3: TGTGCCAGCAGCTTAGGGACAGGATCGAAAGAGACCCAGTACTTC. It yields the protein CASSLGTGSKETQYF.

The rearrangement uses TRBV7-9 and TRBJ1-2; TRBD1 might be the D (5 bases). V shed 6 bases and J shed 0 bases, with 11 bases lying between them. The CDR3 length is 14 residues. Germline V CDR1 and CDR2: SEHNR, FQNEAQ (reference sequence). Written as DNA, the CDR3 is TGTGCCAGCAGTATCAGGGTGTCTAACTATGGCTACACCTTC. It encodes CASSIRVSNYGYTF.

J is TRBJ1-2 and V is TRBV5-4, with 9 bases fitting TRBD1. V shed 7 bases and J 7 bases; nucleotides not matched to a gene: 8. This CDR3 has 13 amino acids. Germline loops: CDR1 SGHNT, CDR2 YYREEE (reference sequence). The CDR3 loop reads CASGPTGGLGYTF. The CDR3, as DNA: TGTGCCAGCGGGCCCACAGGGGGCCTTGGCTACACCTTC. The full variable domain, in which reference TRBV5-4 and TRBJ1-2 provide the parts outside the CDR3, is ETGVTQSPTHLIKTRGQQVTLRCSSQSGHNTVSWYQQALGQGPQFIFQYYREEENGRGNFPPRFSGLQFPNYSSELNVNALELDDSALYLCASGPTGGLGYTFGSGTRLTVV.

In this sample, this clone turned up once. The chain carries TRBV2 and TRBJ2-1; 11 bases agree with TRBD2. V was clipped by 7 bases and J by 4 bases; unmatched bases: 6. The CDR3 has 15 amino acids. CDR1 and CDR2 from the germline V gene are SNHLY and FYNNEI. The CDR3 protein is CASNTLAGGYNEQFF. The CDR3 DNA follows: TGTGCCAGCAACACCCTAGCGGGGGGATACAATGAGCAGTTCTTC.

The rearrangement uses TRBV7-9 and TRBJ2-3, with D perhaps TRBD2 (5 bases). This CDR3 has 15 residues. Trimming removed 11 bases from V and 2 bases from J, with 20 bases in between. CDR1 and CDR2 (germline): SEHNR, FQNEAQ (reference sequence). Written as DNA, the CDR3 is TGTGCCTACAGCCCCCTAGCAGATACCACAGATACGCAGTATTTT. Translation gives CAYSPLADTTDTQYF.

J is TRBJ2-1 and V is TRBV29-1; D is unclear. CDR1 is SQVTM and CDR2 is ANQGSEA in the germline V gene. This CDR3 comprises 12 residues. The V and J ends lost 2 bases and 10 bases respectively, with 12 bases between them. This chain's CDR3 is CSVEILTPEQFF. In DNA form, the CDR3 reads TGCAGCGTTGAAATACTAACTCCCGAGCAGTTCTTC.

The chain recombines TRBV7-9 with TRBJ2-2; D possibly corresponds to TRBD2 (7 bases). CDR3 size: 17 residues. The V end lost 5 bases, the J end lost 1 base, and 17 bases lay between the germline ends. Germline lookup yields CDR1 SEHNR and CDR2 FQNEAQ (reference sequence). The CDR3 sequence is CASSPRGGAQNTGELFF. CDR3 DNA sequence: TGTGCCAGCAGCCCGCGTGGGGGGGCTCAGAACACCGGGGAGCTGTTTTTT.

In its sample, this clone was seen once. The rearrangement joins TRBV27 to TRBJ1-6, with a tentative D call TRBD1 (5 bases). CDR1 is MNHEY and CDR2 is SMNVEV in the germline V gene (reference sequence). The CDR3 is 15 amino acids. Trimming cost V 0 bases and J 9 bases, with 12 bases left between them. CDR3 in DNA: TGTGCCAGCAGTTTATCTGGCGAGGACATTTCACCCCTCCACTTT. It is translated as CASSLSGEDISPLHF.

The gene calls are TRBV6-2 or TRBV6-3 and TRBJ2-7, with 7 nucleotides matching TRBD1. V gave up 5 bases and J gave up 2 bases; unmatched junction bases: 9. In germline, CDR1 is MNHEY, CDR2 SVGEGT. This CDR3 has 15 amino acids. In nucleotides, the CDR3 is TGTGCCAGCAGTCGCCGACAGGGTTTCCCCTACGAGCAGTACTTC. This encodes CASSRRQGFPYEQYF.

The genes are TRBV30 and TRBJ1-3; TRBD1 agrees at 8 bases. With V trimmed by 5 bases and J by 4 bases, 4 bases remained unmatched. The CDR3 length is 13 residues. Germline V lookup: CDR1 GTSNPN, CDR2 SVGIG (reference sequence). CDR3 DNA: TGTGCCTGGGATAGGACAGGGGGAAACACCATATATTTT. It translates to CAWDRTGGNTIYF.

This chain uses TRBV10-3 with TRBJ1-2; tentatively, D is TRBD1 (5 bases). Germline V lookup: CDR1 ENHRY, CDR2 SYGVKD. The CDR3 has 14 amino acids. V shed 9 bases and J shed 8 bases, with 22 bases lying between them. The CDR3, as DNA: TGTGCCATAGCCTTAGGCCCTGGGGCGGGGGGCTACACCTTC. Translation: CAIALGPGAGGYTF.

This clone was seen only once. The chain is built from TRBV7-9 and TRBJ1-3; no firm D call. The CDR3 covers 17 residues. Trimming pared 2 bases from V and 0 bases from J, leaving 14 bases between. Looked up from germline, CDR1 is SEHNR and CDR2 is FQNEAQ (reference sequence). CDR3: CASSLYFGGYSGNTIYF. CDR3 nucleotide sequence: TGTGCCAGCAGCTTATATTTTGGCGGTTACTCTGGAAACACCATATATTTT.

V usage is TRBV5-1 and J usage is TRBJ2-7, with TRBD1 as a possible D gene (6 bases). Germline V gene sequence: CDR1 SGHRS, CDR2 YFSETQ. This CDR3 contains 14 residues. The V and J ends lost 7 bases and 1 base respectively, with 15 bases between them. The CDR3 sequence: CASRAAGDSYEQYF. The CDR3 coding sequence is TGCGCCAGCCGGGCGGCAGGGGATTCCTACGAGCAGTACTTC.

Here the CDR3 DNA reads TGTGCCTGGAAATCGACAGGGGAAGCTTTCTTT. Protein product: CAWKSTGEAFF. This chain joins TRBV30 and TRBJ1-1, with TRBD1 identical over 7 bases. Trimming removed 4 bases from V and 8 bases from J; junction bases left unmatched: 4. This CDR3 comprises 11 residues. The germline V gene has CDR1 GTSNPN and CDR2 SVGIG (reference sequence).

Comment on this clone: The sample holds other DNA sequences that translate to the same CDR3. Here the CDR3 reads CASSIAGGGYGYTF. The CDR3 nucleotides read TGTGCCAGTAGTATAGCGGGAGGAGGTTATGGCTACACCTTC. This chain links TRBV19 with TRBJ1-2; D not certain. V was pared by 1 base and J by 5 bases, with 11 bases between. In germline, CDR1 is LNHDA, CDR2 SQIVND (reference sequence). The CDR3 consists of 14 residues.

The chain links TRBV9 to TRBJ2-5; D is perhaps TRBD2 (5 bases). V lost 2 bases, J lost 5 bases, and 10 bases lay in between. The CDR3 loop spans 13 amino acids. The V gene's germline CDR1 is SGDLS and CDR2 YYNGEE. The CDR3 nucleotides read TGTGCCAGCAGCGTTAGGGAGTCGGAGACCCAGTACTTC. Residues: CASSVRESETQYF.

The chain carries TRBV5-4 and TRBJ2-3, with a possible D match to TRBD1 (5 bases). Per the germline V gene, CDR1 is SGHNT and CDR2 is YYREEE (reference sequence). V lost 2 bases to trimming and J lost 0 bases, with 10 bases between them. This CDR3 is built from 15 residues. Here the CDR3 reads CASSLMQGSTDTQYF. The CDR3, as DNA: TGTGCCAGCAGCTTAATGCAGGGTAGCACAGATACGCAGTATTTT. Variable domain in full (rest from reference TRBV5-4 and TRBJ2-3): ETGVTQSPTHLIKTRGQQVTLRCSSQSGHNTVSWYQQALGQGPQFIFQYYREEENGRGNFPPRFSGLQFPNYSSELNVNALELDDSALYLCASSLMQGSTDTQYFGPGTRLTVL.

The genes are TRBV2 and TRBJ1-1; TRBD1 matches 9 bases. Looked up from germline, CDR1 is SNHLY and CDR2 is FYNNEI. Trimming removed 6 bases from V and 4 bases from J; junction bases left unmatched: 3. The CDR3 runs 13 residues. In DNA form, the CDR3 reads TGTGCCAGCAGGCAGACAGGGGGCACTGAAGCTTTCTTT. It codes for CASRQTGGTEAFF.

The CDR3 bases are TGCGCCAGCAGCTTGGGACAGGGATTAGATACGCAGTATTTT. Encoded protein: CASSLGQGLDTQYF. The chain employs TRBV5-1 and TRBJ2-3, with 7 bases fitting TRBD1. The CDR3 loop spans 14 amino acids. The ends lost 0 bases at V and 5 bases at J; junction bases unmatched: 3. In germline, CDR1 is SGHRS, CDR2 YFSETQ.

This clone has just one count. The chain couples TRBV29-1 to TRBJ2-1, with 7 bases aligning to TRBD1. This CDR3 is 13 amino acids long. With V trimmed by 4 bases and J by 7 bases, 7 bases remained unmatched. Germline-derived CDR1 and CDR2 are SQVTM and ANQGSEA. The DNA for the CDR3 is TGCAGCGTTGTTCACACAGGGGAGAATGAGCAGTTCTTC. This encodes CSVVHTGENEQFF.

This clone was seen once. V gene TRBV18 combines with J gene TRBJ2-6; TRBD1 agrees at 9 bases. V lost 8 bases and J lost 2; bases outside the gene matches: 16. The CDR3 has 19 residues. In germline, CDR1 is KGHSH, CDR2 LQKENI. This chain's CDR3 is CASRITPGQGATGANVLTF. In DNA, the CDR3 is TGTGCCAGCCGTATAACCCCGGGACAGGGAGCTACTGGGGCCAACGTCCTGACTTTC.

J is TRBJ1-5 and V is TRBV6-1, with D maybe TRBD1 (6 bases). The ends were cut back, 4 bases at V and 0 bases at J, with 13 bases in the middle. Germline assignment: CDR1 MNHNS and CDR2 SASEGT. CDR3 length: 16 amino acids. CDR3 residues: CASSVRDIHSNQPQHF. In nucleotides, the CDR3 is TGTGCCAGCAGTGTCCGGGACATACATAGCAATCAGCCCCAGCATTTT.

This sequence joins TRBV2 and TRBJ2-7; TRBD2 matches 8 bases. The J segment lost 7 bases and the V segment lost 7 bases, leaving 9 bases of the junction unmatched. The V gene's germline CDR1 is SNHLY and CDR2 FYNNEI. The CDR3 sequence is 13 residues long. CDR3: CASNSRREAEQYF. CDR3 DNA: TGTGCCAGCAACTCCAGGCGGGAGGCGGAGCAGTACTTC.

This clone was counted once. V is TRBV9 and J is TRBJ1-2, with 7 nucleotides matching TRBD1. CDR3 size: 16 residues. Germline CDR1 SGDLS, CDR2 YYNGEE. Trimming at V came to 3 bases and at J to 0 bases, leaving 8 bases not matched to a gene. In nucleotides, the CDR3 is TGTGCCAGCAGCGCGCCACGCAGGGGGGCTAACTATGGCTACACCTTC. This sequence encodes CASSAPRRGANYGYTF.

The chain couples TRBV5-5 to TRBJ1-4; D not certain. Germline V gene sequence: CDR1 SGHKS, CDR2 YYEKEE (reference sequence). This CDR3 comprises 13 residues. V shed 0 bases and J shed 6 bases, with 6 bases lying between them. This CDR3 reads CASSLGPDEKLFF. Written as DNA, the CDR3 is TGTGCCAGCAGCTTGGGCCCAGATGAAAAACTGTTTTTT.

The chain carries TRBV6-6 and TRBJ2-2, with 7 bases identical to TRBD1. The trim removed 6 bases at V and 6 bases at J, leaving 7 bases unmatched. There are 14 residues in the CDR3. Per germline, CDR1 MNHNY and CDR2 SVGAGI (reference sequence). The CDR3 reads CASRATGTAGELFF. In nucleotides, the CDR3 is TGTGCCAGCAGGGCGACAGGGACAGCCGGGGAGCTGTTTTTT.

This chain connects TRBV18 to TRBJ1-4; D not certain. Germline V gives CDR1 KGHSH, CDR2 LQKENI. The CDR3 totals 15 residues. Trimming took 3 bases from V and 6 from J, leaving 14 bases between them. The CDR3 here is CASSPEPIGDEKLFF. The DNA for the CDR3 is TGTGCCAGCTCACCTGAGCCGATCGGGGATGAAAAACTGTTTTTT.